The present T cell receptor (beta chain) was sequenced within a study of control samples from healthy donors and cancer patients. Only in-frame clones appear in the TCRdb table, and some are missing; sequencing was by immunoSEQ multiplex PCR. The table lists around 99,000 clones, less than 95% of them singletons. This TCR was sampled from a human donor in good health. The donor label of this sample is uncertain. Sequenced sample: blood.

The CDR3 DNA is TGTGCCACCAGGACAGGGGGGGCTTCCATGAACACTGAAGCTTTCTTT. Its translation: CATRTGGASMNTEAFF. The chain recombines TRBV15 with TRBJ1-1; 9 bases are a match to TRBD1. Trimming cost V 6 bases and J 0 bases; bases outside gene matches: 8. The CDR3 has 16 amino acids. Germline V gene data show CDR1 as LNHNV and CDR2 as YYDKDF (reference sequence).